This T cell receptor beta chain was recorded in a study of T-cell reconstitution after alpha-beta-depleted transplantation in children. Overall study results and limits: Recipient T cells and thymic progenitors that survived were the source of the high TCRbeta diversity seen at day 60 in some patients.

Preparation of the TCRbeta library involved a method that used unique molecular identifiers. TCRdb reprocessed the PCR reads with MiXCR, giving one entry per CDR3 protein. The data contain 700,000 to 950,000 distinct CDR3 sequences, 16% of them singletons. As regards this clonotype: What it binds is unknown.

J gave up 0 bases and V 0 bases, and 7 bases lay outside the gene matches. This CDR3 spans 17 amino acids. Germline V gene data show CDR1 as SGHVS and CDR2 as FNYEAQ. The input for sequencing was PBMCs, mostly from graft donor cells, taken 360 days after TCRalphabeta/CD19-depleted stem cell transplant. The clonotype was recovered from a male patient under 18 who had a stem cell transplant for acute lymphoblastic leukemia, so the T cells may come from the graft donor. This sequence joins TRBV7-6 and TRBJ2-7; 8 nucleotides agree with TRBD1. This chain's CDR3 is CASSLAWTGTSSYEQYF. The CDR3 nucleotides read TGTGCCAGCAGCTTAGCGTGGACAGGGACCTCCTCCTACGAGCAGTACTTC.